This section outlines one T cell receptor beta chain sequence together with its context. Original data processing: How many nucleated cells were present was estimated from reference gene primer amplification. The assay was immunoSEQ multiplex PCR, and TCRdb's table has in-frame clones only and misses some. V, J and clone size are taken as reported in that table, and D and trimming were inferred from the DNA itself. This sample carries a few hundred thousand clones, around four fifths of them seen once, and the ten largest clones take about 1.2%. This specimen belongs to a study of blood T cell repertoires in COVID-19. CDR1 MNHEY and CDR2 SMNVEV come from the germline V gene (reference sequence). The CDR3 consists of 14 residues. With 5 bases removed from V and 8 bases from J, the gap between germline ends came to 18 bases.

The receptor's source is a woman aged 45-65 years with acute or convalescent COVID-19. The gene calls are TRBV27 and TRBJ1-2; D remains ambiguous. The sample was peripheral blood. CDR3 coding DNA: TGTGCCAGCAGTCCCTCGGGCGGGTTTGGCGGCTACACCTTC. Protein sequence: CASSPSGGFGGYTF.